This record covers a single T cell receptor (beta chain). This entry is derived from a study of blood T cell repertoires in COVID-19. The CDR3 spans 15 residues. With 3 bases clipped from V and 6 bases from J, the junction kept 10 bases outside the gene matches. In germline, CDR1 is SGHTA, CDR2 FQGNSA. Profiling relied on immunoSEQ multiplex PCR, and the TCRdb table lists in-frame clones only, not all of them. The repertoire holds a few hundred thousand clones, with more than 85% as singletons. Specimen: PBMCs or T cells enriched from blood (not recorded which). This chain joins TRBV7-2 and TRBJ2-7; the match to TRBD1 covers 8 bases. The sequence was obtained from a woman aged 25-40 years who had recovered from COVID-19. CDR3 amino acids: CASSFLDRGLGEQYF. The CDR3 nucleotides read TGTGCCAGCAGCTTTTTAGACAGGGGCCTCGGCGAGCAGTACTTC.